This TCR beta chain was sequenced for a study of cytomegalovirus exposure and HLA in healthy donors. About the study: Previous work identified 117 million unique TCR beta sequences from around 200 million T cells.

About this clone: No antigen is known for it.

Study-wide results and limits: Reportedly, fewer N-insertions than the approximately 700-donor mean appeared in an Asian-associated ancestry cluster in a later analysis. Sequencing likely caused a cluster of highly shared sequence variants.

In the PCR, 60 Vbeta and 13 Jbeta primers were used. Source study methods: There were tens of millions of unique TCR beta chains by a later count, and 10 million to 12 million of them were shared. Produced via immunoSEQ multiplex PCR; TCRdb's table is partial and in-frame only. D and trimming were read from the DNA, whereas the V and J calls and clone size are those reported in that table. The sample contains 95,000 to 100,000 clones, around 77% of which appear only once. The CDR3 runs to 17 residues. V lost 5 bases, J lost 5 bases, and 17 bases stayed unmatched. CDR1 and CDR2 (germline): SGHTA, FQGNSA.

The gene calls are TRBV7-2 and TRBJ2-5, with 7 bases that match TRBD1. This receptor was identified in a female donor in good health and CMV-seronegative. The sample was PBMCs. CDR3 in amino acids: CASSNGPGRQGEETQYF. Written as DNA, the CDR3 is TGTGCCAGCAGCAATGGGCCTGGAAGACAGGGTGAGGAGACCCAGTACTTC. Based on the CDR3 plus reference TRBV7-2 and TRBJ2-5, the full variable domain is GAGVSQSPSNKVTEKGKDVELRCDPISGHTALYWYRQSLGQGLEFLIYFQGNSAPDKSGLPSDRFSAERTGGSVSTLTIQRTQQEDSAVYLCASSNGPGRQGEETQYFGPGTRLLVL.